This T cell receptor (beta chain) was captured in a study of HIV-infected patients and healthy controls (dated by TCRdb to the mid-2010s). With respect to the entire study: Although they stayed below normal ranges, CD4 counts in about 85% of the 16 patients rose modestly but significantly after three months of therapy. CD8 counts did not change consistently during early therapy, while the CD4:CD8 ratio increased slightly. After a further year of therapy, viral load was undetectable in all patients, having already become undetectable in about 75% of the 16 patients by the second bleed. Overall T-cell lymphocytopenia was not observed in the patients, and no significant difference from controls was found in total CDR3 counts per chain. The study asked whether deep sequencing of the TCR repertoire from small blood samples of HIV patients could detect immune perturbation and reconstitution.

The germline V gene gives CDR1 as MDHEN and CDR2 as SYDVKM. The CDR3 covers 18 residues, taking in both the cysteine and the phenylalanine. CDR3 DNA is the only sequence kept; it has 54 bases, read in frame from the first base. Between the V and J ends, shortened by 7 bases and 5 bases respectively, the junction contains 29 bases. Whole blood was used without fractionating the cells, so the repertoire represented all peripheral T cells without sorting. For RNA extraction, an approximately 2.5 ml sample of peripheral blood was drawn into Tempus tubes. The first sixteen eligible patients were processed from the enrolled HIV-infected adults, who had not yet received antiretroviral therapy and were about to begin treatment. Patients were deemed ineligible for enrollment if they had febrile or AIDS-related illness, tumors, hepatitis B or C coinfection, immunomodulatory therapy, recent vaccination or treatment interruptions. Residual genomic DNA was removed with the TURBO-DNase kit and globin mRNA was depleted with GLOBINclear. Pretreatment blood from HIV-infected patients was collected just before antiretroviral therapy was started.

This clonotype has at least ten counts. What this receptor recognizes is not known. No quality values exist for individual bases; no much larger clone is one base distant. On the study overall, not on this receptor specifically: Using whole blood restricted sequencing depth and prevented separating the dynamics of distinct T-cell subpopulations. Significantly higher mean Gini indices were seen in HIV-infected repertoires than in controls, possibly reflecting oligoclonality. Size-matched repertoire data did not replicate the apparent post-therapy recovery of the Gini index in HIV-infected patients. The study did not determine donor HLA types. The pairing of alpha and beta chains was not determined in the samples. Differing numbers of distinct sequences in patients and controls hindered comparison, and size-matching assigned excessive weight to rare events in the HIV-infected data. Significantly different mean usage between HIV-infected patients and controls was observed for eight alpha and eight beta V genes. By Jaccard index and by the count of highly shared sequences, healthy controls shared more CDR3s between individuals than HIV+ patients did. Alpha-chain CDR3s from MAIT cells occurred at high frequency in healthy controls but were severely depleted in HIV+ repertoires. Roughly threefold more distinct CDR3s and higher Shannon diversity were observed in healthy control repertoires than in untreated HIV+ repertoires. Processing included only sixteen HIV-infected individuals, and this was regarded by the authors as a major limit on how widely the findings apply. Most CMV-associated CDR3s became more frequent during therapy, although their change was not significant, whereas HIV-associated CDR3s showed a significant decrease in frequency. The observed differences in diversity could not be explained by the slight differences in age and sex profiles between the study cohorts.

Reverse transcription of 400 to 600 ng RNA was performed with SuperScript III using primers directed against the alpha and beta constant regions. Separate libraries for the alpha and beta chains were generated through chain-specific third strand synthesis that incorporated multiplexing indices. The protocol used a single primer pair to amplify all rearrangements within a chain, which avoided primer bias, and attached molecular barcodes to each cDNA molecule. Purified cDNA was joined by T4 RNA Ligase 1 to a 5' RACE adapter carrying a random hexamer and the SP2 sequencing primer site. Second strand synthesis was primed from the SP2 site with Phusion polymerase, using slow temperature ramps to favor optimal annealing. The 12-nucleotide barcode on each molecule comprised two random hexamer sequences, both introduced before amplification and concatenated. A brief initial PCR introduced P5 and P7 adapter elements together with a second index, and an approximately 21-cycle amplification PCR using P5s and P7 primers was subsequently performed. A total of approximately 26 PCR cycles were applied to the libraries, which were quantified on a Qubit, sized on a Bioanalyzer, and diluted to about 3.7 nM. The normalized libraries were sequenced on an Illumina MiSeq using 2 x 250 paired-end kits. MinElute columns were the means by which the reverse transcription reactions were cleaned up, and the reactions were eluted into roughly 9.4 ul Tris-Cl. Adapter ligations ran for roughly 25 hours at 16 degrees C and were afterwards cleaned with AMPure XP beads at a 1:1 ratio. The authors' pipeline ran thus. A modified Decombinator processed the demultiplexed FASTQ files and output V, J, insert and barcode information. Sequences sharing a barcode but differing from the dominant sequence were discarded as errors, and barcodes clustered at Levenshtein distance 3 were counted to estimate original cDNA molecules. The R packages ineq, vegan, igraph and RCytoscape were used for downstream analyses, together with IMGT nomenclature and CDR3 definitions. The authors computed V gene usage over distinct sequences and counted each TCR a single time to avoid skew from clonal expansion. Within a donor, similarity networks joined unique CDR3 amino acid sequences in every case where two of them were separated by a single Levenshtein edit. Published HIV-specific CDR3s (approximately 90 alpha, about 720 beta) and CMV-specific CDR3s (about 13 alpha, over 200 beta) were compiled and searched for in the repertoires. Random subsampling to size-matched repertoires demonstrated that the decreased diversity in patients did not result from their lower sequence numbers. Using fastp trimming at Q25 and MiXCR clonotype assembly, TCRdb reanalyzed the public sequencing data and kept in-frame beta chains. Each CDR3 protein appears once, grouped with its most common genes and DNA. The V and J calls and clone size come from TCRdb's table, not from the authors' own analysis. The sample table shows roughly 9,300 distinct CDR3 sequences, and about 10% are seen once. The biggest ten clones account for over 15% of the sample.

The sample consisted of blood, taken before antiretroviral therapy. The sequence was obtained from an adult with HIV infection. The chain is made from TRBV28 and TRBJ1-1; the D gene is not confidently resolved. The nucleotide sequence is given as TGTGCCAGCACCACCCGATCCCCGGTCTACCTTCGGCGAACTGAAGCTTTCTTT. This is translated as CASTTRSPVYLRRTEAFF.